The clone carrying this T cell receptor (beta chain) has ten or more counts. Its antigen remains unidentified. Sample-barcoded 5' priming and a J-beta primer mix drove a second PCR of 7 to 11 cycles. Using its own MiXCR run on the 5' RACE reads, TCRdb lists one record per CDR3 protein. In the table there are 550,000 to 750,000 distinct CDR3 sequences, more than 20% of which are singletons. This entry belongs to a study of blood T cells in healthy people across ages. Aged about 6 to 95, donors were systemically healthy Caucasians from Russia. Researchers isolated at least 7 million PBMCs per sample. Study results and caveats: PBMCs were not sorted, which prevented a conclusive comparison of naive versus antigen-experienced cells.

V was cut by 0 bases and J by 3 bases, with 18 bases left in between. This CDR3 is built from 18 residues. The V gene's germline CDR1 is WSHSY and CDR2 SAAADI. This receptor was taken from a man aged 70-80 years in good health. This chain links TRBV10-2 with TRBJ2-1, with D possibly TRBD2 on 6 matching bases. Sequencing input: blood. The CDR3 DNA follows: TGCGCCAGCAGTGAGTCTGTAGTAGCGGACCCTAGCTACAATGAGCAGTTCTTC. This sequence encodes CASSESVVADPSYNEQFF.